This entry lists 18 T cell receptor beta chains sequenced from one sample in a study of blood T cell repertoires in COVID-19. TCRdb's table, derived via immunoSEQ multiplex PCR, lists solely in-frame clones and lacks some. The sample yields roughly 260,000 clones, about 88% seen once. What was sequenced was peripheral blood. The receptors were sampled from a woman aged 40-49 years who had recovered from COVID-19.

A single count supports this clone. CDR3 nucleotides: TGCGCCAGCAGCTTGGCCGGGCGGCGGGAAGCAAGCGATACGCAGTATTTT. This codes for CASSLAGRREASDTQYF. This rearrangement joins TRBV5-1 to TRBJ2-3, with D maybe TRBD2 (6 bases). Per germline, CDR1 SGHRS and CDR2 YFSETQ. V was clipped by 0 bases and J by 6 bases, with 20 bases between them. The CDR3 covers 17 residues.

J is TRBJ2-7 and V is TRBV19; 8 bases align to TRBD2. Germline V gives CDR1 LNHDA, CDR2 SQIVND (reference sequence). This CDR3 has 14 amino acids. Trimming at V came to 3 bases and at J to 7 bases, leaving 8 bases not matched to a gene. The CDR3 loop reads CASSIRAGGGEQYF. As DNA, the CDR3 is TGTGCCAGTAGTATCCGGGCGGGAGGAGGTGAGCAGTACTTC.

The rearrangement joins TRBV12-3 or TRBV12-4 to TRBJ2-1, with TRBD2 matching 7 bases. The CDR3 sequence is 13 residues long. V was pared by 8 bases and J by 4 bases, with 5 bases of the junction left unmatched. CDR3 in DNA: TGTGCCAGCGAGATGGGGGGGTACAATGAGCAGTTCTTC. It translates to CASEMGGYNEQFF.

The gene calls are TRBV19 and TRBJ2-7; 10 bases map to TRBD1. The CDR3 is 14 residues long. Trimming at V came to 10 bases and at J to 5 bases, leaving 11 bases not matched to a gene. Germline CDR1 and CDR2: LNHDA and SQIVND (reference sequence). CDR3 in amino acids: CATSRTGGFHEQYF. The CDR3 region has the DNA TGTGCCACCTCGAGGACAGGGGGGTTCCACGAGCAGTACTTC. The full variable domain, with the rest looked up from reference TRBV19 and TRBJ2-7, is DGGITQSPKYLFRKEGQNVTLSCEQNLNHDAMYWYRQDPGQGLRLIYYSQIVNDFQKGDIAEGYSVSREKKESFPLTVTSAQKNPTAFYLCATSRTGGFHEQYFGPGTRLTVT.

A note on this clone: At the DNA level, this CDR3 is encoded by other sequences in the same sample as well. The rearrangement joins TRBV7-9 to TRBJ2-7; 7 bases agree with TRBD2. The junction had 4 bases not matched to a gene; V was cut back by 3 bases and J by 2 bases. Germline values: CDR1 SEHNR, CDR2 FQNEAQ (reference sequence). The CDR3 is 14 amino acids. The CDR3 DNA is TGTGCCAGCAGCTTGGGACTACTTACCTACGAGCAGTACTTC. Translating gives CASSLGLLTYEQYF.

The chain recombines TRBV19 with TRBJ2-7; TRBD2 is a possible D gene (6 bases). CDR3 length: 13 amino acids. Trimming removed 6 bases at V and 3 bases at J, with 12 bases between. CDR1 is LNHDA and CDR2 is SQIVND in the germline V gene (reference sequence). The CDR3 sequence is CASSGLPDYEQYF. CDR3 sequence (DNA): TGTGCCAGTAGCGGACTACCGGACTACGAGCAGTACTTC.

The chain combines TRBV4-1 with TRBJ2-7; 7 bases are shared with TRBD2. Germline CDR1 MGHRA, CDR2 YSYEKL. With V trimmed by 9 bases and J by 0 bases, 17 bases remained unmatched. The CDR3 contains 17 residues. CDR3 amino acids: CASGPGLHPRSSYEQYF. The CDR3 DNA sequence: TGCGCCAGTGGACCGGGACTACACCCTCGAAGCTCCTACGAGCAGTACTTC.

This chain links TRBV4-3 with TRBJ1-4; TRBD1 aligns across 7 bases. The trim removed 4 bases at V and 5 bases at J, leaving 7 bases unmatched. Germline CDR1 reads LGHNA; CDR2 reads YSLEER. The length of the CDR3 is 15 residues. The CDR3 here is CASSREGQSNEKLFF. In DNA, the CDR3 is TGCGCCAGCAGCCGAGAGGGACAGTCCAATGAAAAACTGTTTTTT.

The chain has TRBV5-1 and TRBJ2-2, with 9 bases lining up with TRBD1. The CDR3 consists of 17 residues. V lost 0 bases, J lost 4 bases, and 7 bases stayed unmatched. Germline assignment: CDR1 SGHRS and CDR2 YFSETQ. This CDR3 reads CASSLASGTGFTGELFF. As DNA, the CDR3 is TGCGCCAGCAGCTTGGCCTCAGGGACAGGGTTCACCGGGGAGCTGTTTTTT.

This clone was seen more than once but under ten times. This chain links TRBV5-1 with TRBJ2-7, with TRBD2 identical over 14 bases. CDR1 SGHRS and CDR2 YFSETQ come from the germline V gene. This CDR3 has 15 residues. V lost 4 bases to trimming and J lost 6 bases; unmatched junction nucleotides: 6. DNA of the CDR3: TGCGCCAGCAGCCCCGGACTAGCGGGAGGTCGCGAGCAGTACTTC. This sequence encodes CASSPGLAGGREQYF.

The J gene is TRBJ1-4, the V gene TRBV11-2; 9 nucleotides match TRBD1. With 1 base clipped from V and 5 bases from J, the junction kept 2 bases outside the gene matches. Germline-derived CDR1 and CDR2 are SGHAT and FQNNGV. CDR3 length: 15 residues. CDR3 in DNA: TGTGCCAGCAGCTTAGTTGGGACAGGGAATGAAAAACTGTTTTTT. Translation gives CASSLVGTGNEKLFF. The complete variable domain, with remaining parts taken from reference TRBV11-2 and TRBJ1-4, reads EAGVAQSPRYKIIEKRQSVAFWCNPISGHATLYWYQQILGQGPKLLIQFQNNGVVDDSQLPKDRFSAERLKGVDSTLKIQPAKLEDSAVYLCASSLVGTGNEKLFFGSGTQLSVL.

The V and J genes are TRBV15 and TRBJ1-1; TRBD1 agrees at 7 bases. From germline, CDR1 is LNHNV and CDR2 YYDKDF (reference sequence). The V and J ends lost 5 bases and 5 bases, in that order; junction bases with no gene match: 8. This CDR3 region has 14 residues. CDR3 DNA sequence: TGTGCCACCAGCGAGACAGGGTTCATGACTGAAGCTTTCTTT. Encoded protein: CATSETGFMTEAFF.

The chain recombines TRBV11-2 with TRBJ2-1, with 7 nucleotides matching TRBD1. Germline V gene data show CDR1 as SGHAT and CDR2 as FQNNGV. Trimming at V came to 3 bases and at J to 5 bases, leaving 7 bases not matched to a gene. This CDR3 is 15 amino acids long. CDR3 loop: CASSFLFQGDNEQFF. Written as DNA, the CDR3 is TGTGCCAGCAGCTTCCTTTTTCAGGGGGACAATGAGCAGTTCTTC.

This clone was counted a single time. The gene calls are TRBV4-3 and TRBJ2-2; 11 bases match TRBD2. Trimming at V came to 6 bases and at J to 2 bases, leaving 8 bases not matched to a gene. Germline assignment: CDR1 LGHNA and CDR2 YSLEER. This CDR3 comprises 17 residues. The CDR3 protein is CASSPSGTSGNTGELFF. CDR3 bases: TGCGCCAGCAGTCCATCCGGGACTAGCGGTAACACCGGGGAGCTGTTTTTT.

This clone was picked up one time. The gene calls are TRBV6-5 and TRBJ1-2, with D tentatively TRBD1 (5 bases). With 0 bases removed from V and 8 bases from J, the gap between germline ends came to 13 bases. The CDR3 totals 14 residues. CDR1 is MNHEY, CDR2 SVGAGI, per germline. CDR3 sequence reads: CASSYSRGVGGYTF. The CDR3 DNA is TGTGCCAGCAGTTACTCCCGGGGGGTTGGAGGCTACACCTTC.

The chain employs TRBV6-4 and TRBJ1-6; D gene ambiguous. Trimming left V 5 bases short and J 8 bases short, with 10 bases between. CDR1 is MRHNA, CDR2 SNTAGT, per germline. CDR3 length: 13 amino acids. In DNA form, the CDR3 reads TGTGCCAGCAGTCGGGAGAGAGATTCACCCCTCCACTTT. This codes for CASSRERDSPLHF.

This clone was seen a handful of times. CDR3 in DNA: TGTGCCAGCAGCCTGTCTGTAGCGGGGTACAATGAGCAGTTCTTC. This codes for CASSLSVAGYNEQFF. V and J are TRBV9 and TRBJ2-1; 8 nucleotides match TRBD2. The ends lost 4 bases at V and 4 bases at J; junction bases unmatched: 7. The CDR3 runs to 15 residues. Per germline, CDR1 SGDLS and CDR2 YYNGEE. Filled out from reference TRBV9 and TRBJ2-1, the complete variable domain reads DSGVTQTPKHLITATGQRVTLRCSPRSGDLSVYWYQQSLDQGLQFLIQYYNGEERAKGNILERFSAQQFPDLHSELNLSSLELGDSALYFCASSLSVAGYNEQFFGPGTRLTVL.

V gene TRBV29-1 combines with J gene TRBJ2-3, with 7 bases lining up with TRBD2. Germline CDR1 and CDR2: SQVTM and ANQGSEA. V lost 5 bases to trimming and J lost 0 bases; unmatched junction nucleotides: 5. The CDR3 runs to 14 residues. The CDR3 nucleotides are TGCAGCGTTACATCTAGCGGTAGCACAGATACGCAGTATTTT. It specifies CSVTSSGSTDTQYF.